Below are 6 T cell receptor beta chains sequenced from a single sample in a study of shared clonotypes between healthy human individuals. Assay: immunoSEQ multiplex PCR; the TCRdb copy retains only in-frame clones and omits some. The profile shows about 470,000 clones, 75% to 85% of them singletons. The sample comprised PBMCs. These TCRs come from a woman in her 40s in good health. Some clones in this sample may be carry-over from other donors' samples.

The rearrangement links TRBV7-3 to TRBJ2-7; 8 bases match TRBD2. Germline V gene sequence: CDR1 SGHTA, CDR2 FQGTGA. V was pared by 5 bases and J by 5 bases, with 11 bases of the junction left unmatched. This CDR3 comprises 15 residues. Here the CDR3 DNA reads TGTGCCAGCAGCCCCGGGGCGGGAGGACTTCACGAGCAGTACTTC. This codes for CASSPGAGGLHEQYF.

The chain uses TRBV30 and TRBJ2-2, with TRBD2 as a possible D gene (6 bases). This CDR3 region has 11 residues. Looked up from germline, CDR1 is GTSNPN and CDR2 is SVGIG (reference sequence). Trimming removed 5 bases at V and 6 bases at J, with 7 bases between. CDR3: CAWAGPGELFF. Here the CDR3 DNA reads TGTGCCTGGGCGGGACCCGGGGAGCTGTTTTTT.

This clone was detected only a few times. The chain carries TRBV18 and TRBJ2-7; D is possibly TRBD1 (6 bases). Trimming pared 3 bases from V and 3 bases from J, leaving 9 bases between. Looked up from germline, CDR1 is KGHSH and CDR2 is LQKENI. The CDR3 spans 13 residues. This chain's CDR3 is CASSPGARYEQYF. CDR3 bases: TGTGCCAGCTCACCGGGGGCCCGCTACGAGCAGTACTTC. Complete variable domain (other parts from reference TRBV18 and TRBJ2-7): NAGVMQNPRHLVRRRGQEARLRCSPMKGHSHVYWYRQLPEEGLKFMVYLQKENIIDESGMPKERFSAEFPKEGPSILRIQQVVRGDSAAYFCASSPGARYEQYFGPGTRLTVT.

The V gene is TRBV5-5, the J gene TRBJ1-1; possibly TRBD1 for D (6 bases). CDR1 and CDR2 (germline): SGHKS, YYEKEE (reference sequence). V shed 4 bases and J shed 2 bases, with 18 bases lying between them. CDR3 length equals 16 residues. The CDR3 nucleotides are TGTGCCAGCAGCGGACGAGGGGGGCCGTCAAACACTGAAGCTTTCTTT. This codes for CASSGRGGPSNTEAFF.

The rearrangement links TRBV7-8 to TRBJ1-5; maybe TRBD1 (5 bases). CDR1 and CDR2 from the germline V gene are SGHVS and FQNEAQ. The V end was cut by 2 bases, the J end by 3 bases, with 11 bases between. The CDR3 length is 15 residues. For the CDR3, the DNA is TGTGCCAGCAGCTTATTTCACAGGAACAATCAGCCCCAGCATTTT. Residues: CASSLFHRNNQPQHF.

The rearrangement uses TRBV5-4 and TRBJ1-1; no clear D gene. V gave up 0 bases and J gave up 1 base, with 10 bases separating them. CDR1 and CDR2 from the germline V gene are SGHNT and YYREEE (reference sequence). The CDR3 runs to 15 residues. The CDR3 here is CASSLGRTENTEAFF. CDR3 nucleotide sequence: TGTGCCAGCAGCTTGGGTCGAACCGAGAACACTGAAGCTTTCTTT.